This TCR beta chain comes out of a study of blood T cell repertoires in COVID-19. Study as a whole: Researchers got acute and convalescent COVID-19 samples from the United States, Italy and Spain. PBMCs, B-cell-depleted T cells, or T cells provided the cDNA or gDNA that made up the material.

Using immunoSEQ multiplex PCR, the repertoire was profiled, and TCRdb retains in-frame clones only, with some absent. The sample includes approximately 110,000 clones, approximately 85% seen only once; the top ten take 5% to 6.5%. Enrollment of patients from Seattle took place during active infection, with longitudinal follow-up. V trimming: 3 bases; J trimming: 7 bases; junction bases outside the gene matches: 20. Germline assignment: CDR1 SGHAT and CDR2 FQNNGV. The CDR3 length is 19 residues. The source is an older woman with COVID-19, enrolled during active disease. Sequenced input: peripheral blood. The rearrangement joins TRBV11-2 to TRBJ2-7; 11 positions agree with TRBD1. CDR3 in amino acids: CASSFTGTGGRWSLLEQYF. The DNA for the CDR3 is TGTGCCAGCAGCTTTACCGGGACAGGGGGACGATGGTCACTATTGGAGCAGTACTTC.